This TCR beta chain comes out of a study of spatial heterogeneity in lung cancer. At the level of the study: More beta-chain than alpha-chain sequences were consistently detected. The library had UMIs, and each TCR and UMI pair averaged more than ten raw reads.

General study points: Circulating ubiquitous expanded tumor TCRs were observed more frequently at resection than at follow-up.

A few counts support this clonotype. What it recognizes is unknown. Documented time point: sample taken at primary tumor resection. Whole RNA, isolated from tumor, nontumor lung or frozen PBMC, was sequenced without prior sorting. Untreated early-stage non-small cell lung cancer patients, around 72 in total, were the donors. TCRdb re-analysed the 5' RACE reads in MiXCR, keeping a single row per CDR3 protein. The sample lists roughly 12,000 distinct CDR3 sequences; approximately 15% were seen once. This CDR3 is 14 amino acids long. Germline V gene data show CDR1 as SGHKS and CDR2 as YYEKEE (reference sequence). V was clipped by 2 bases and J by 5 bases; unmatched bases: 5.

This material consisted of PBMCs, taken at surgery. The chain has TRBV5-5 and TRBJ2-3; 7 nucleotides align to TRBD1. This TCR was recovered from a male donor with early-stage non-small cell lung cancer. This CDR3 reads CASSFSTGVDTQYF. For the CDR3, the DNA is TGTGCCAGCAGCTTTTCAACAGGGGTAGATACGCAGTATTTT.